Following are 7 T cell receptor beta chains from one sample sequenced in a study of Graves' ophthalmopathy and Graves' hyperthyroidism. RNA transcripts were the source from which TCR beta CDR3 regions were amplified. Investigators did first-round RT-PCR with HTBI primers, then second-round multiplex PCR. In TCRdb, the multiplex PCR reads were re-called with MiXCR into one record per CDR3 protein. The repertoire holds roughly 380,000 distinct CDR3 sequences, with over 15% as singletons. The source material was peripheral blood. These receptors were collected from a woman under 30 with stable Graves' hyperthyroidism.

The J gene is TRBJ1-6, the V gene TRBV2; D perhaps matches TRBD1 (6 bases). The V end lost 8 bases, the J end lost 6 bases, and 17 bases lay between the germline ends. CDR1 and CDR2 (germline): SNHLY, FYNNEI. The CDR3 is made up of 15 amino acids. The CDR3 nucleotides are TGTGCCAGCCGCCTGGTCGGACAGACTAATTCACCCCTCCACTTT. It translates to CASRLVGQTNSPLHF.

This clonotype was seen many times. V usage is TRBV19 and J usage is TRBJ1-5; weak D call: TRBD1 (5 bases). Germline-derived CDR1 and CDR2 are LNHDA and SQIVND (reference sequence). Between the trimmed V and J ends, which lost 1 base and 7 bases, there was a span of 11 bases. This CDR3 is 14 amino acids long. For the CDR3, the DNA is TGTGCCAGTAGTATAGGAGGGCCAGGGCAGCCCCAGCATTTT. This gives the protein CASSIGGPGQPQHF.

This clonotype was seen only a few times. The chain combines TRBV4-1 with TRBJ1-1, with a tentative D call TRBD1 (5 bases). The CDR3 covers 16 residues. V lost 0 bases and J lost 1, with 12 bases in between. Germline CDR1 and CDR2: MGHRA and YSYEKL. The CDR3 DNA is TGCGCCAGCAGCCAAGAGGCGGGACTCAGGAACACTGAAGCTTTCTTT. Protein sequence: CASSQEAGLRNTEAFF.

The chain links TRBV12-3 or TRBV12-4 to TRBJ1-1; TRBD1 matches 9 bases. The CDR3 is 14 amino acids. V trimming: 6 bases; J trimming: 2 bases; junction bases outside the gene matches: 4. The CDR3 nucleotides read TGTGCCAGCAGACTGGGACAGGGTAACACTGAAGCTTTCTTT. Translated, it gives CASRLGQGNTEAFF.

In its sample, this clonotype was seen many times. The chain is built from TRBV6-1 and TRBJ1-2; a weak D match, TRBD1 (5 bases). V was trimmed by 7 bases and J by 8 bases, leaving 11 bases between them. Germline V gene data show CDR1 as MNHNS and CDR2 as SASEGT. This CDR3 contains 11 residues. The CDR3 coding sequence is TGTGCCAGCATAGGGGTGGGCGGCTACACCTTC. It is translated as CASIGVGGYTF.

This clonotype has at least ten counts. The chain joins TRBV11-3 to TRBJ1-2; 11 positions agree with TRBD1. CDR3 length: 13 residues. The germline V gene has CDR1 SGHNT and CDR2 YENEEA. J was trimmed by 10 bases and V by 4 bases; bases with no gene match: 5. The CDR3 region is CASSSSDRGLYTF. The CDR3 DNA reads as TGTGCCAGCAGCTCCTCGGACAGGGGGCTCTACACCTTC. Variable domain in full (rest from reference TRBV11-3 and TRBJ1-2): EAGVVQSPRYKIIEKKQPVAFWCNPISGHNTLYWYLQNLGQGPELLIRYENEEAVDDSQLPKDRFSAERLKGVDSTLKIQPAELGDSAVYLCASSSSDRGLYTFGSGTRLTVV.

V and J are TRBV27 and TRBJ2-7; D not certain. The germline V and J ends were trimmed by 1 base and 1 base, with 8 bases remaining between them. The CDR3 length is 14 residues. CDR1 and CDR2 (germline): MNHEY, SMNVEV (reference sequence). CDR3 coding DNA: TGTGCCAGCAGTTTATGGGCAGCTTCCTACGAGCAGTACTTC. It encodes CASSLWAASYEQYF.